The T cell receptor beta chain under discussion was sequenced for a study of neurological immune-mediated disorders. Synthesis of cDNA was accomplished via 5'RACE employing 10-nucleotide random UMIs. TCRdb re-derived calls from the 5' RACE reads in MiXCR, one entry per CDR3 protein. The sample contains 45,000 to 60,000 distinct CDR3 sequences, less than 2.5% of which appear only once. This clonotype occurred many times. This receptor was identified in a man in his forties or fifties with multiple sclerosis. Sequenced input: PBMCs.

The CDR3 reads CASSLRGGPTDTQYF. The CDR3 nucleotides read TGCGCCAGCAGCTTGAGGGGCGGCCCCACAGATACGCAGTATTTT. This chain connects TRBV5-1 to TRBJ2-3; maybe TRBD1 (5 bases). Between the trimmed V and J ends, which lost 1 base and 2 bases, there was a span of 11 bases. From germline, CDR1 is SGHRS and CDR2 YFSETQ. The CDR3 runs to 15 residues.